This T cell receptor (beta chain) was captured by sequencing in a study of T cell repertoires in cytomegalovirus infection. Via MiXCR, TCRdb re-called the reads, giving one row per CDR3 protein. This table holds 290,000 or so distinct CDR3 sequences, more than 20% found once. Sequenced material: PBMCs. The sequence came from a human donor in good health (CMV status not recorded). Some clones in this sample may be carry-over from other donors' samples.

The CDR3: CAWSLGDTQYF. In DNA form, the CDR3 reads TGTGCCTGGAGTTTGGGGGATACGCAGTATTTT. The gene calls are TRBV30 and TRBJ2-3; D remains ambiguous. Germline assignment: CDR1 GTSNPN and CDR2 SVGIG (reference sequence). Trimming shortened V by 2 bases and J by 6 bases, and 6 bases separated the two germline ends. CDR3 length equals 11 residues.